Sequencing of this T cell receptor beta chain was carried out in a study of blood T cells in healthy people across ages. In its sample, this clonotype was seen a few times. The CDR3 length is 16 residues. Germline loops: CDR1 MNHEY, CDR2 SMNVEV (reference sequence). Germline trimming cut 3 bases from V and 1 base from J; bases unmatched to any gene: 6. The use of a sample-barcoded 5' primer and a J-beta primer mix characterized a second PCR of roughly 6 to 12 cycles. Tags on each cDNA molecule came from a template-switch adaptor with 12 random nucleotides. Each sample provided no less than 2.5 million CDR3-containing paired-end reads. TCRdb re-analysed the 5' RACE reads in MiXCR, keeping a single row per CDR3 protein. Among about 670,000 distinct CDR3 sequences, about 43% were seen once, and the ten largest hold 25% to 30%.

The sample taken for sequencing was blood. The clonotype comes from a man of 80 years or more in good health. This sequence joins TRBV27 and TRBJ2-3, with TRBD1 matching 8 bases. Here the CDR3 reads CASSFGQGKGTDTQYF. The CDR3 nucleotides read TGTGCCAGCAGTTTCGGACAGGGAAAAGGCACAGATACGCAGTATTTT.